This T cell receptor (beta chain) originates from a study of memory CD4+ T cells and cytomegalovirus serostatus. Sequencing used immunoSEQ multiplex PCR; TCRdb keeps in-frame clones, though not all of them. The data hold roughly 45,000 clones, with roughly 78% observed a single time. Findings and caveats of the study: Of under 200 reported CMV TCRbeta sequences, around 62 were found in memory CD4+ repertoires. The CMV-associated TCR signature appears largely within the CD4+ memory repertoire.

This clone turned up a few times. Its specificity is unknown. The sort gate was single viable CD3+CD4+CD8-CD45RO+ cells for memory CD4+ T cells. Serostatus was set by detecting CMV pp150, pp28, p38, p52 IgG. Positive selection with CD4 microbeads enriched total CD4+ T cells. The sequencing sample was made of memory CD4+ T cells from blood. The origin of this receptor is an adult in good health and CMV-seronegative.

CDR3 in DNA: TGTGCCATTCCGTACAGGGGAATGGAGAATGAGCAGTTCTTC. Its translation is CAIPYRGMENEQFF. The rearrangement uses TRBV7-9 and TRBJ2-1; 7 bases are shared with TRBD1. The CDR3 spans 14 residues. V dropped 10 bases and J dropped 7; count of bases not matched to a gene: 13. The germline CDR1 and CDR2 sequences are SEHNR and FQNEAQ (reference sequence).